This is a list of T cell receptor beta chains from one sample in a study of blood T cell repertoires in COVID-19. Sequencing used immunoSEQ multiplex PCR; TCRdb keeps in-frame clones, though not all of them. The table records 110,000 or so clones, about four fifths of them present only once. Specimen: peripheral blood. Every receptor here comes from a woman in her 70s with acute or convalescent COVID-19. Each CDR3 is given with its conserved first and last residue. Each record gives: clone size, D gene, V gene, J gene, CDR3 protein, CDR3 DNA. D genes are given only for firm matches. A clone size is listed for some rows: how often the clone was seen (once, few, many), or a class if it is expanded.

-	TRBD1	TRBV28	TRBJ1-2	CASSLRFGQGISNYGYTF	TGTGCCAGCAGTTTGAGGTTCGGACAGGGGATATCTAACTATGGCTACACCTTC
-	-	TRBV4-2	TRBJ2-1	CASSQGDGSSYNEQFF	TGTGCCAGCAGCCAAGGGGACGGGAGCTCCTACAATGAGCAGTTCTTC
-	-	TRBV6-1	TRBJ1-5	CASSEEARIPQHF	TGTGCCAGCAGTGAAGAGGCCAGGATACCCCAGCATTTT
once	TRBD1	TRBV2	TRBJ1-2	CASTRGASDYGYTF	TGTGCCAGCACCAGGGGGGCGTCGGACTATGGCTACACCTTC
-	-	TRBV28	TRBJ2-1	CASSLRGRYNEQFF	TGTGCCAGCAGTTTACGTGGGAGGTACAATGAGCAGTTCTTC
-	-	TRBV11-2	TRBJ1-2	CASSSGLGPNYGYTF	TGTGCCAGCAGCTCAGGCCTCGGCCCTAACTATGGCTACACCTTC
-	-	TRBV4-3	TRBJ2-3	CASSQDPLLAGKGTDTQYF	TGCGCCAGCAGCCAAGATCCCTTGCTGGCAGGAAAGGGCACAGATACGCAGTATTTT
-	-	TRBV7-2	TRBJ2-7	CASSFPGSHEQYF	TGTGCCAGCAGCTTCCCAGGGTCCCACGAGCAGTACTTC
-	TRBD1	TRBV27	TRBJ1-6	CASSLDRGRSPLHF	TGTGCCAGCAGTCTGGACAGGGGGCGATCACCCCTCCACTTT
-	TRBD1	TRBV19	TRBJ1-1	CASSTDRLEAFF	TGTGCCAGTAGTACGGACAGGTTGGAAGCTTTCTTT
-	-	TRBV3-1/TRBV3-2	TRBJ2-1	CASSQDNAGGDEQFF	TGTGCCAGCAGCCAAGATAACGCGGGCGGGGATGAGCAGTTCTTC
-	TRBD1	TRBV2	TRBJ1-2	CASSAGQGYGYTF	TGTGCCAGCAGTGCTGGACAGGGCTATGGCTACACCTTC
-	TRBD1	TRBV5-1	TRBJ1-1	CASRAGGADTEAFF	TGCGCCAGCAGGGCAGGGGGCGCGGACACTGAAGCTTTCTTT
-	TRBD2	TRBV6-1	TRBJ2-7	CASSEGRGLATEQYF	TGTGCCAGCAGTGAGGGGCGAGGACTAGCGACCGAGCAGTACTTC
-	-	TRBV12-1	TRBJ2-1	CASSFASDTCYNEQFF	TGTGCCAGCAGCTTTGCTTCAGACACCTGCTACAATGAGCAGTTCTTC
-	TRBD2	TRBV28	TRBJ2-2	CASKTSGRANTGELFF	TGTGCCAGCAAGACTAGCGGGAGGGCGAACACCGGGGAGCTGTTTTTT
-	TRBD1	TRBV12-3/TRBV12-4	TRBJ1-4	CASSLTPRDREIF	TGTGCCAGCAGTTTAACTCCCCGGGACAGGGAGATTTTT
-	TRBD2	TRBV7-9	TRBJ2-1	CASSLASGGAGEQFF	TGTGCCAGCAGCCTCGCTAGCGGGGGGGCCGGTGAGCAGTTCTTC
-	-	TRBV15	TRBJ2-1	CATSRGRDSGYEQFF	TGTGCCACCAGCAGAGGCCGGGACTCCGGCTATGAGCAGTTCTTC
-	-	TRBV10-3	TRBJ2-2	CAISESAANTGELFF	TGTGCCATCAGTGAGTCGGCTGCGAACACCGGGGAGCTGTTTTTT
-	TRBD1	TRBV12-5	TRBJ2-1	CASGLGLSGQGVYNEQFF	TGTGCTAGTGGTTTGGGCCTTTCGGGACAGGGAGTTTACAATGAGCAGTTCTTC
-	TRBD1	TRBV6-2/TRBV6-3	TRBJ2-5	CASSRPRDREETQYF	TGTGCCAGCAGCCGCCCCCGGGACAGGGAAGAGACCCAGTACTTC
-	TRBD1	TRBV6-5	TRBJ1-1	CASSLPGQGGAFF	TGTGCCAGCAGCCTCCCGGGACAGGGTGGAGCTTTCTTT
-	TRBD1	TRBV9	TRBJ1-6	CASSVGTGDSPLHF	TGTGCCAGCAGCGTAGGAACAGGGGATTCACCCCTCCACTTT
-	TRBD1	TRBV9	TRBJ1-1	CASSVGTGSTEAFF	TGTGCCAGCAGCGTAGGGACAGGGTCCACTGAAGCTTTCTTT
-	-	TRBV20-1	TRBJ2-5	CSASPTAQYF	TGCAGTGCTAGCCCTACTGCCCAGTACTTC
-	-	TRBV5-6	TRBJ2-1	CASSRDWSNNEQFF	TGTGCCAGCAGCAGAGACTGGTCCAACAATGAGCAGTTCTTC
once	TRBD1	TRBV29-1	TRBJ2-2	CSVRLLGQGGTGELFF	TGCAGCGTTCGCTTATTGGGACAGGGAGGGACCGGGGAGCTGTTTTTT
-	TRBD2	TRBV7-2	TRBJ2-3	CASSSLAGEIDTQYF	TGTGCCAGCAGCTCCTTGGCGGGGGAGATAGATACGCAGTATTTT
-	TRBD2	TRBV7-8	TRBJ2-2	CASSPPGLAGTGELFF	TGTGCCAGCAGCCCACCGGGACTAGCGGGAACCGGGGAGCTGTTTTTT
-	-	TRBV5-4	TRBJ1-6	CASSIGGDSPLHF	TGTGCCAGCAGCATTGGGGGGGATTCACCCCTCCACTTT
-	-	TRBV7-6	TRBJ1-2	CASSSLSGDPYTF	TGTGCCAGCAGTTCCCTCTCGGGGGACCCCTACACCTTC